Below are 18 T cell receptor beta chains sequenced from a single sample in a study of T cell responses to AZD1222 COVID-19 vaccine. Measured with immunoSEQ multiplex PCR; TCRdb has only the in-frame clones, and not every one. The sample gives 140,000 to 150,000 clones, roughly nine tenths of which show up once; under 2% is in the top ten. This sample comprised peripheral blood, obtained on day 0 of AZD1222 vaccination. Receptor source: an adult in good health.

This clone was detected only a few times. V is TRBV18 and J is TRBJ2-7; D may be TRBD2 (6 bases). Trimming shortened V by 10 bases and J by 0 bases, and 16 bases separated the two germline ends. The CDR3 has 14 amino acids. Germline assignment: CDR1 KGHSH and CDR2 LQKENI. In DNA form, the CDR3 reads TGTGCCACCCACCGGGACTCCAGCTCCTACGAGCAGTACTTC. Translated: CATHRDSSSYEQYF.

The rearrangement joins TRBV19 to TRBJ1-2; no firm D call. The CDR3 loop spans 14 amino acids. V was clipped by 0 bases and J by 6 bases, with 11 bases between them. Germline V gene lookup returns CDR1 LNHDA and CDR2 SQIVND (reference sequence). The CDR3 region has the DNA TGTGCCAGTAGTATAGATCTCGATTCCCATGGCTACACCTTC. Protein product: CASSIDLDSHGYTF.

The chain has TRBV29-1 and TRBJ1-2, with 8 nucleotides matching TRBD1. V lost 7 bases and J lost 1; bases outside the gene matches: 8. Germline-derived CDR1 and CDR2 are SQVTM and ANQGSEA. The CDR3 is 14 amino acids. This CDR3 reads CSDGGTGDNYGYTF. Here the CDR3 DNA reads TGCAGCGACGGCGGGACAGGAGATAACTATGGCTACACCTTC.

This rearrangement joins TRBV3-1 (or the pseudogene TRBV3-2) to TRBJ2-5; 13 nucleotides agree with TRBD2. The CDR3 is 15 amino acids. V dropped 4 bases and J dropped 5; count of bases not matched to a gene: 4. The V gene's germline CDR1 is LGHDT and CDR2 YNNKEL (reference sequence). In nucleotides, the CDR3 is TGTGCCAGCAGCCGGGGACTAGCGGGAAGGGAGACCCAGTACTTC. The encoded protein is CASSRGLAGRETQYF.

To note about this clone: At the DNA level, this CDR3 is encoded by other sequences in the same sample as well. V is TRBV18 and J is TRBJ2-1, with D possibly matching TRBD1 (7 bases). The CDR3 sequence is 14 residues long. Per germline, CDR1 KGHSH and CDR2 LQKENI. Trimming took 6 bases from V and 1 from J, leaving 10 bases between them. The CDR3 nucleotides are TGTGCCAGCTCCCCAGGGGGGTCCTACAATGAGCAGTTCTTC. Translation gives CASSPGGSYNEQFF.

The chain has TRBV18 and TRBJ1-1; a weak D match, TRBD1 (5 bases). This CDR3 region has 15 residues. CDR1 is KGHSH, CDR2 LQKENI, per germline. V was shortened by 2 bases and J by 0 bases, with 10 bases between the two germline ends. The chain's CDR3 is CASSPTGTVNTEAFF. The DNA of the CDR3 is TGTGCCAGCTCACCAACCGGGACGGTGAACACTGAAGCTTTCTTT.

The V call is TRBV2, the J call TRBJ2-5; 7 positions agree with TRBD2. CDR1 SNHLY and CDR2 FYNNEI come from the germline V gene. The CDR3 is made up of 16 amino acids. V was clipped by 8 bases and J by 3 bases; unmatched bases: 15. Here the CDR3 reads CASVRGMAGVKETQYF. The CDR3 DNA reads TGTGCCAGCGTGCGGGGTATGGCGGGAGTCAAAGAGACCCAGTACTTC. The complete variable domain, with remaining parts taken from reference TRBV2 and TRBJ2-5, reads EPEVTQTPSHQVTQMGQEVILRCVPISNHLYFYWYRQILGQKVEFLVSFYNNEISEKSEIFDDQFSVERPDGSNFTLKIRSTKLEDSAMYFCASVRGMAGVKETQYFGPGTRLLVL.

In this sample, this clone turned up once. The chain links TRBV9 to TRBJ2-1; TRBD1 aligns across 8 bases. Trimming at V came to 2 bases and at J to 5 bases, leaving 6 bases not matched to a gene. Germline V gives CDR1 SGDLS, CDR2 YYNGEE. This CDR3 is built from 15 residues. In DNA form, the CDR3 reads TGTGCCAGCAGCGTCGCGGGACAGGACAACAATGAGCAGTTCTTC. It yields the protein CASSVAGQDNNEQFF.

This chain uses TRBV11-2 with TRBJ2-7; 8 bases agree with TRBD1. The CDR3 contains 15 residues. CDR1 and CDR2 (germline): SGHAT, FQNNGV. Trimming cost V 5 bases and J 3 bases; bases outside gene matches: 9. Here the CDR3 DNA reads TGTGCCAGCAGCCCCATCCGACAGGGGTACTACGAGCAGTACTTC. This gives the protein CASSPIRQGYYEQYF.

This clone was detected once. The rearrangement links TRBV29-1 to TRBJ1-1; tentatively, D is TRBD1 (6 bases). Between the trimmed V and J ends, which lost 7 bases and 1 base, there was a span of 13 bases. Germline CDR1 is SQVTM and CDR2 is ANQGSEA. The CDR3 is 13 residues long. The chain's CDR3 is CSGDRSSNTEAFF. The CDR3 DNA reads as TGCAGCGGTGACAGGTCCTCGAACACTGAAGCTTTCTTT.

The V and J genes are TRBV19 and TRBJ1-5, with D hard to call. The germline V gene has CDR1 LNHDA and CDR2 SQIVND (reference sequence). Between the trimmed V and J ends, which lost 4 bases and 5 bases, there was a span of 9 bases. This CDR3 contains 13 residues. The CDR3 protein is CASSTYGDQPQHF. For the CDR3, the DNA is TGTGCCAGTAGTACATATGGGGATCAGCCCCAGCATTTT.

The chain has TRBV24-1 and TRBJ1-1; D uncertain. Trimming pared 4 bases from V and 4 bases from J, leaving 9 bases between. Per germline, CDR1 KGHDR and CDR2 SFDVKD. CDR3 length: 13 residues. CDR3 sequence reads: CATSDPLFTEAFF. CDR3 nucleotide sequence: TGTGCCACCAGTGACCCTTTGTTCACTGAAGCTTTCTTT.

This clone was recorded only once. This sequence joins TRBV6-1 and TRBJ1-3; TRBD1 might be the D (6 bases). CDR3 size: 16 residues. The V gene lost 4 bases and the J gene lost 4 bases, with 17 bases spanning the gap. From germline, CDR1 is MNHNS and CDR2 SASEGT. The chain's CDR3 is CASSAAGAGGGNTIYF. CDR3 in DNA: TGTGCCAGCAGTGCGGCAGGGGCTGGGGGGGGAAACACCATATATTTT.

The chain has TRBV11-2 and TRBJ1-2; 7 bases match TRBD1. CDR1 is SGHAT, CDR2 FQNNGV, per germline. J lost 5 bases, V lost 4 bases, and 10 bases had no gene match. CDR3 size: 15 residues. CDR3 bases: TGTGCCAGCAGCTCGTCCAGGGGGGTGGGTTATGGCTACACCTTC. Translation gives CASSSSRGVGYGYTF. Filled out from reference TRBV11-2 and TRBJ1-2, the complete variable domain reads EAGVAQSPRYKIIEKRQSVAFWCNPISGHATLYWYQQILGQGPKLLIQFQNNGVVDDSQLPKDRFSAERLKGVDSTLKIQPAKLEDSAVYLCASSSSRGVGYGYTFGSGTRLTVV.

The count of this clone is one. The rearrangement joins TRBV2 to TRBJ2-7; the D gene is possibly TRBD1 (6 bases). V gave up 7 bases and J gave up 5 bases, with 12 bases separating them. The V gene's germline CDR1 is SNHLY and CDR2 FYNNEI. The CDR3 totals 12 residues. CDR3 DNA: TGTGCCAGCAACAGGGAGACAAACGAGCAGTACTTC. It encodes CASNRETNEQYF.

The V gene is TRBV5-4, the J gene TRBJ2-3; 8 positions match TRBD2. CDR1 is SGHNT and CDR2 is YYREEE in the germline V gene (reference sequence). The trim removed 4 bases at V and 0 bases at J, leaving 4 bases unmatched. This CDR3 spans 15 amino acids. CDR3 in amino acids: CASSLSSGSTDTQYF. The DNA of the CDR3 is TGTGCCAGCAGCCTATCTAGCGGGAGCACAGATACGCAGTATTTT.

The chain uses TRBV3-1 (or the pseudogene TRBV3-2) and TRBJ1-4; TRBD1 aligns across 11 bases. V lost 3 bases, J lost 6 bases, and 3 bases stayed unmatched. Germline V gene data show CDR1 as LGHDT and CDR2 as YNNKEL (reference sequence). This CDR3 has 15 amino acids. CDR3 protein: CASSHRDRGDEKLFF. The CDR3 DNA reads as TGTGCCAGCAGCCACCGGGACAGGGGGGATGAAAAACTGTTTTTT.

The V gene is TRBV3-1 (or the pseudogene TRBV3-2), the J gene TRBJ2-2; D could derive from TRBD1 or TRBD2 (5 bases each). V dropped 6 bases and J dropped 5 bases, with 7 bases sitting between them. Looked up from germline, CDR1 is LGHDT and CDR2 is YNNKEL (reference sequence). CDR3 length: 12 amino acids. The CDR3 protein is CASRGVTGELFF. The CDR3 coding sequence is TGTGCCAGCAGGGGGGTAACCGGGGAGCTGTTTTTT.